Sequencing of this T cell receptor beta chain was carried out in a study of T cells after yellow fever vaccination. CDR3 length equals 18 residues. V lost 0 bases and J lost 0; bases outside the gene matches: 11. Germline V gives CDR1 DFQATT, CDR2 SNEGSKA (reference sequence). About this clonotype: Its antigen remains unknown.

5'RACE template switching produced TCR cDNA carrying a universal primer site and UMIs. TCRdb redid the calling of the 5' RACE reads with MiXCR, one entry per CDR3 protein. The sample carries 300,000 to 350,000 distinct CDR3 sequences, around 10% recorded once. Whole-study results and caveats: Overall, a small share of clonotypes was seen in both CD4 and CD8 compartments. Bulk-population clonotypes that are abundant could appear as contaminants in FACS-sorted repertoires. Subsequent to the booster, the majority of primary-vaccination clones reappeared (roughly 96% CD4, roughly 90% CD8).

The sequence was obtained from a man between 18 and 35 years old who received the YFV17D yellow fever vaccine. Sequencing used CD4+ T cells sorted from PBMCs, obtained 45 days after the yellow fever booster vaccination. The chain employs TRBV20-1 and TRBJ2-4; 7 bases agree with TRBD1. The CDR3 nucleotides read TGCAGTGCTAGAGATCACAGGGGTAAAGGGGTAGCCAAAAACATTCAGTACTTC. Its translation: CSARDHRGKGVAKNIQYF.